A single sample gave rise to the 13 T cell receptor beta chains below, sequenced in a study of breast tumors, draining lymph nodes, adjacent tissues. TCRdb redid the calling of the multiplex PCR reads with MiXCR, one entry per CDR3 protein. The sample lists 25,000 or so distinct CDR3 sequences, 68% occurring once. Sequenced material: tumor-adjacent breast tissue. These receptors were obtained from a female donor with breast cancer. Some clones in this sample may be carry-over from other donors' samples.

With regard to this clonotype: The conserved closing phenylalanine or tryptophan is absent in this CDR3, likely reflecting a read error. This rearrangement joins TRBV7-8 to TRBJ1-4; 9 bases are shared with TRBD1. V lost 4 bases and J lost 8; bases outside the gene matches: 8. Germline CDR1 is SGHVS and CDR2 is FQNEAQ. This CDR3 has 15 amino acids. The CDR3 reads CASSSRTGEREKLFS. The CDR3 DNA is TGTGCCAGCAGCTCCCGGACAGGGGAACGGGAAAAACTGTTTTCT.

The V gene is TRBV20-1, the J gene TRBJ2-5; a weak D match, TRBD2 (5 bases). The germline V gene has CDR1 DFQATT and CDR2 SNEGSKA (reference sequence). V was clipped by 3 bases and J by 4 bases, with 12 bases between them. The CDR3 is made up of 13 amino acids. The CDR3 sequence: CSASKAGGETQYF. The CDR3, as DNA: TGCAGTGCTAGTAAGGCAGGAGGAGAGACCCAGTACTTC.

The genes are TRBV10-1 and TRBJ2-1, with 8 bases lining up with TRBD1. J was trimmed by 4 bases and V by 5 bases; bases with no gene match: 7. Per germline, CDR1 WNHNN and CDR2 SYGVQD (reference sequence). This CDR3 spans 15 amino acids. The CDR3, as DNA: TGCGCCAGCAGTAAAAGACAGGGGCCTTACAATGAGCAGTTCTTC. Translation: CASSKRQGPYNEQFF.

V gene TRBV20-1 combines with J gene TRBJ2-7; tentative D call: TRBD1 (5 bases). Germline CDR1 DFQATT, CDR2 SNEGSKA (reference sequence). Trimming took 5 bases from V and 5 from J, leaving 13 bases between them. The CDR3 runs 12 residues. CDR3: CSARRDVNEQYF. CDR3 DNA: TGCAGTGCTCGCAGGGATGTAAACGAGCAGTACTTC.

This chain links TRBV7-6 with TRBJ2-7; 8 nucleotides line up with TRBD1. CDR1 SGHVS and CDR2 FNYEAQ come from the germline V gene. Trimming cost V 1 base and J 4 bases; bases outside gene matches: 0. The CDR3 is 13 residues long. CDR3: CASSLGTGYEQYF. The CDR3 region has the DNA TGTGCCAGCAGCTTAGGGACAGGGTACGAGCAGTACTTC.

The CDR3 region has the DNA TGTGCCAGCAGTGAACCACAGACTCCCTCGGGGACTGAAGCTTTCTTT. Translated, it gives CASSEPQTPSGTEAFF. This chain joins TRBV6-1 and TRBJ1-1; the D is unclear. Germline loops: CDR1 MNHNS, CDR2 SASEGT. This CDR3 is built from 16 residues. The V end was cut by 2 bases, the J end by 5 bases, with 18 bases between.

This chain links TRBV2 with TRBJ2-6; D not certain. The CDR3 is 15 amino acids. The germline CDR1 and CDR2 sequences are SNHLY and FYNNEI. Trimming shortened V by 3 bases and J by 2 bases, and 8 bases separated the two germline ends. CDR3 loop: CASSDWAAGANVLTF. The CDR3 DNA reads TGTGCCAGCAGTGATTGGGCAGCTGGGGCCAACGTCCTGACTTTC.

V usage is TRBV19 and J usage is TRBJ2-3; 7 bases are a match to TRBD2. The V and J ends lost 4 bases and 2 bases, in that order; junction bases with no gene match: 6. The CDR3 is 15 amino acids. Germline V CDR1 and CDR2: LNHDA, SQIVND (reference sequence). This CDR3 reads CASSSGGVLTDTQYF. As DNA, the CDR3 is TGTGCCAGTAGTAGCGGGGGAGTGCTCACAGATACGCAGTATTTT.

The chain employs TRBV15 and TRBJ1-4, with D perhaps TRBD1 (6 bases). The germline gives CDR1 LNHNV, CDR2 YYDKDF (reference sequence). V shed 1 base and J shed 4 bases, with 10 bases lying between them. The CDR3 covers 15 residues. In DNA form, the CDR3 reads TGTGCCACCAGCAGAGGATCAGGGGATAATGAAAAACTGTTTTTT. Encoded protein: CATSRGSGDNEKLFF. The whole variable domain, remainder taken from reference TRBV15 and TRBJ1-4, is DAMVIQNPRYQVTQFGKPVTLSCSQTLNHNVMYWYQQKSSQAPKLLFHYYDKDFNNEADTPDNFQSRRPNTSFCFLDIRSPGLGDTAMYLCATSRGSGDNEKLFFGSGTQLSVL.

The genes are TRBV7-8 and TRBJ1-3; D might be TRBD1 (5 bases). Trimming stripped 8 bases from V and 3 bases from J, with 14 bases between. In germline, CDR1 is SGHVS, CDR2 FQNEAQ. This CDR3 is 14 amino acids long. The CDR3 is CASGGATIGNTIYF. The CDR3 nucleotides read TGTGCCAGCGGTGGGGCGACGATTGGAAACACCATATATTTT.

This clonotype appeared many times. The chain links TRBV18 to TRBJ1-4, with D uncertain. From germline, CDR1 is KGHSH and CDR2 LQKENI. V lost 3 bases to trimming and J lost 7 bases, with 9 bases between them. CDR3 length equals 13 residues. The CDR3 sequence is CASSPYVREKLFF. CDR3 coding DNA: TGTGCCAGCTCACCGTACGTTCGTGAAAAACTGTTTTTT.

This clonotype qualifies as large (0.1 to 1%). The rearrangement links TRBV6-1 to TRBJ2-3; tentatively, D is TRBD1 (6 bases). Trimming shortened V by 6 bases and J by 2 bases, and 15 bases separated the two germline ends. This CDR3 is built from 15 residues. Per germline, CDR1 MNHNS and CDR2 SASEGT. CDR3 in amino acids: CASRLTDRSTDTQYF. Written as DNA, the CDR3 is TGTGCCAGCAGGTTGACCGACAGGTCCACAGATACGCAGTATTTT.

The rearrangement links TRBV6-5 to TRBJ1-4; D perhaps matches TRBD1 (5 bases). The CDR3 covers 13 residues. V shed 2 bases and J shed 6 bases, with 7 bases lying between them. The germline V gene has CDR1 MNHEY and CDR2 SVGAGI. The CDR3 DNA follows: TGTGCCAGCAGTTACCGGGGGTATGAAAAACTGTTTTTT. The encoded protein is CASSYRGYEKLFF.